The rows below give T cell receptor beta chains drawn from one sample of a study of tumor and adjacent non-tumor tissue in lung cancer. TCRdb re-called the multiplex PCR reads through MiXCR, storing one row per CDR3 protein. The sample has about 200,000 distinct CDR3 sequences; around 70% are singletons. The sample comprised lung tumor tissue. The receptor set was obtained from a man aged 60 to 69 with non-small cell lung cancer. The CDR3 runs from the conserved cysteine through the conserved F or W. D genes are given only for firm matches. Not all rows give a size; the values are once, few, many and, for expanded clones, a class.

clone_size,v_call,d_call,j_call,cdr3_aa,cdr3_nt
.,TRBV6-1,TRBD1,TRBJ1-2,CANSEARQGCYGYTF,TGTGCCAATAGTGAAGCTCGACAGGGATGCTATGGCTACACCTTC
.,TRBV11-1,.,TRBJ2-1,CANTVRMGMGNEQFF,TGTGCCAACACCGTTAGGATGGGGATGGGGAATGAGCAGTTCTTC
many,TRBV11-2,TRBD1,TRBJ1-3,CASSAGQGLVNTMYF,TGTGCCAGCAGCGCAGGACAGGGGTTGGTAAACACCATGTATTTT
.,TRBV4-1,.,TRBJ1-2,CASNEAKGPRGYTF,TGCGCCAGCAACGAAGCCAAGGGGCCTAGGGGCTACACCTTC
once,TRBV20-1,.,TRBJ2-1,CNATGGGPRGFF,TGCAACGCCACAGGAGGGGGCCCGCGTGGGTTCTTC
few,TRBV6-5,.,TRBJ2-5,CASRPRDGLRTQYF,TGTGCCAGCAGGCCCCGGGACGGTCTAAGGACCCAGTACTTC
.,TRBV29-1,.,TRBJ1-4,CSVEGRSKGEKLFF,TGTAGCGTTGAAGGGAGAAGCAAAGGTGAAAAACTGTTTTTT
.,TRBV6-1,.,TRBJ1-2,CASSERVFKERYSYTF,TGTGCCAGCAGTGAACGGGTTTTTAAAGAGCGCTATAGCTACACCTTC
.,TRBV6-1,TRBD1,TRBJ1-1,CASSGSGQGSTEAFF,TGTGCCAGCAGTGGGTCGGGACAGGGGTCCACTGAAGCTTTCTTT
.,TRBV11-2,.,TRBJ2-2,CASNLGTGRTGELFF,TGTGCCAGCAACTTAGGAACAGGGCGGACCGGGGAGCTGTTTTTT
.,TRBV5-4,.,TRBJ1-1,CASSSDRVNTEAFF,TGTGCCAGCAGCTCCGACAGAGTGAACACTGAAGCTTTCTTT
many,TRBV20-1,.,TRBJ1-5,CSARDGPNQPQHF,TGCAGTGCTAGGGACGGGCCAAATCAGCCCCAGCATTTT